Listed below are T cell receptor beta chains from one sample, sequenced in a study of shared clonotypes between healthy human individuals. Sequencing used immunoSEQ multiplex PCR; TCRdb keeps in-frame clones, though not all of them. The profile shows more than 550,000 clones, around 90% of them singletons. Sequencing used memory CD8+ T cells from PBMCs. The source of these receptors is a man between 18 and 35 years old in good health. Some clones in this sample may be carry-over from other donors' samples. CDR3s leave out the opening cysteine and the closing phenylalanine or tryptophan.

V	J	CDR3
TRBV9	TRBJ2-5	ASATGGLGETQY
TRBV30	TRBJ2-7	AWSNVPGLAGPPYEQY
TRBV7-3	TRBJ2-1	ASSPGITASYNEQF
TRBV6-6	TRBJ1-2	ASSYVRDGRGYGYT
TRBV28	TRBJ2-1	ASRLADYNEQF
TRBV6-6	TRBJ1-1	ASSYLGSNTEAF
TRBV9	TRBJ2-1	ASSSETGTGYNEQF
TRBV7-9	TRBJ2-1	ASSQWGDEQF
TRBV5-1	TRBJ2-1	ASTEYPGTSGPLDEQF
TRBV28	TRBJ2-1	ASSRPWEGASNEQF
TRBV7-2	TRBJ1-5	ASSLVYRTYSNQPQH
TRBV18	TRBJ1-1	ASSLQRKDTEAF
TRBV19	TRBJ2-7	ASSPNLGAYEQY
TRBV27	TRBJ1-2	ASSLSSGTATSYGYT
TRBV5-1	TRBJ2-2	ASSLGVVSNTGELF
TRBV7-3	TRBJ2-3	ASSLSGGSVEPGTDTQY
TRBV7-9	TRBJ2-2	ASSLAGGPGELF
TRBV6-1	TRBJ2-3	ASSEWLAGDTQY
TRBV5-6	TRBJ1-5	ASSLAGRNQPQH
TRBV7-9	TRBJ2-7	ASSRWFRGRAYEQY
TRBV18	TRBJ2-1	ASSPRTRDYNEQF
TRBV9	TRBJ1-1	ASSPTPTLNTEAF
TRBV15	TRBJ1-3	ATSRTTGAGNTIY
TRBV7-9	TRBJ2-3	ASSRAGTGGEQY
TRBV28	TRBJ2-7	ASSLNQGYEQY
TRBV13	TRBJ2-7	ASSPPLSYEQY
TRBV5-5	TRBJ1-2	ASSSTGDWGYT
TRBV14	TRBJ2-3	ASSQSVSTDTQY
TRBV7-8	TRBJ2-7	ASSPRAGVLYEQY
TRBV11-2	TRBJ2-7	ASTGPGVHRALYEQY
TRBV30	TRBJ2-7	AWGPGGNGDEQY
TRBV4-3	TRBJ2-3	ASSRRGDTQY
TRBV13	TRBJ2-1	ASSLLADLNEQF
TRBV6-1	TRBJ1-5	ASSARRQGKPDSNQPQH
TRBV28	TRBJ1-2	ASRFTGGYYGYT
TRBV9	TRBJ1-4	ASSVGVGLISNEKLF
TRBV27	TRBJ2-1	ASSFQRTSNEQF
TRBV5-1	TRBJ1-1	ASSSRDTTVGTEAF
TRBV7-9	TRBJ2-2	ASSSRRDREAELF
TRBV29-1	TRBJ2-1	SAAGGTTYNEQF
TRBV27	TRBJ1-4	ASGPDVGGEKLF
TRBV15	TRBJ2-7	ATSRGVTGAGIYEQY